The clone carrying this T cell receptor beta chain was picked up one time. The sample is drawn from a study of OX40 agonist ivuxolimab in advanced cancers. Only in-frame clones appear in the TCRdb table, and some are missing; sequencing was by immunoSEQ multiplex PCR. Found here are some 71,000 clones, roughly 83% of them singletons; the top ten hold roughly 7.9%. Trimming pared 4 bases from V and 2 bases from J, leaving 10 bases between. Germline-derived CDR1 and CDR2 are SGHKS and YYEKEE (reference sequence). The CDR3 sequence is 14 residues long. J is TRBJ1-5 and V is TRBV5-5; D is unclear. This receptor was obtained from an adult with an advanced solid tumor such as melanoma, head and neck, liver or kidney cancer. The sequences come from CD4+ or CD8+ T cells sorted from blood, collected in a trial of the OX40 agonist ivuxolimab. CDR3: CASSPGVGNQPQHF. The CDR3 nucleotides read TGTGCCAGCAGCCCAGGAGTGGGCAATCAGCCCCAGCATTTT.